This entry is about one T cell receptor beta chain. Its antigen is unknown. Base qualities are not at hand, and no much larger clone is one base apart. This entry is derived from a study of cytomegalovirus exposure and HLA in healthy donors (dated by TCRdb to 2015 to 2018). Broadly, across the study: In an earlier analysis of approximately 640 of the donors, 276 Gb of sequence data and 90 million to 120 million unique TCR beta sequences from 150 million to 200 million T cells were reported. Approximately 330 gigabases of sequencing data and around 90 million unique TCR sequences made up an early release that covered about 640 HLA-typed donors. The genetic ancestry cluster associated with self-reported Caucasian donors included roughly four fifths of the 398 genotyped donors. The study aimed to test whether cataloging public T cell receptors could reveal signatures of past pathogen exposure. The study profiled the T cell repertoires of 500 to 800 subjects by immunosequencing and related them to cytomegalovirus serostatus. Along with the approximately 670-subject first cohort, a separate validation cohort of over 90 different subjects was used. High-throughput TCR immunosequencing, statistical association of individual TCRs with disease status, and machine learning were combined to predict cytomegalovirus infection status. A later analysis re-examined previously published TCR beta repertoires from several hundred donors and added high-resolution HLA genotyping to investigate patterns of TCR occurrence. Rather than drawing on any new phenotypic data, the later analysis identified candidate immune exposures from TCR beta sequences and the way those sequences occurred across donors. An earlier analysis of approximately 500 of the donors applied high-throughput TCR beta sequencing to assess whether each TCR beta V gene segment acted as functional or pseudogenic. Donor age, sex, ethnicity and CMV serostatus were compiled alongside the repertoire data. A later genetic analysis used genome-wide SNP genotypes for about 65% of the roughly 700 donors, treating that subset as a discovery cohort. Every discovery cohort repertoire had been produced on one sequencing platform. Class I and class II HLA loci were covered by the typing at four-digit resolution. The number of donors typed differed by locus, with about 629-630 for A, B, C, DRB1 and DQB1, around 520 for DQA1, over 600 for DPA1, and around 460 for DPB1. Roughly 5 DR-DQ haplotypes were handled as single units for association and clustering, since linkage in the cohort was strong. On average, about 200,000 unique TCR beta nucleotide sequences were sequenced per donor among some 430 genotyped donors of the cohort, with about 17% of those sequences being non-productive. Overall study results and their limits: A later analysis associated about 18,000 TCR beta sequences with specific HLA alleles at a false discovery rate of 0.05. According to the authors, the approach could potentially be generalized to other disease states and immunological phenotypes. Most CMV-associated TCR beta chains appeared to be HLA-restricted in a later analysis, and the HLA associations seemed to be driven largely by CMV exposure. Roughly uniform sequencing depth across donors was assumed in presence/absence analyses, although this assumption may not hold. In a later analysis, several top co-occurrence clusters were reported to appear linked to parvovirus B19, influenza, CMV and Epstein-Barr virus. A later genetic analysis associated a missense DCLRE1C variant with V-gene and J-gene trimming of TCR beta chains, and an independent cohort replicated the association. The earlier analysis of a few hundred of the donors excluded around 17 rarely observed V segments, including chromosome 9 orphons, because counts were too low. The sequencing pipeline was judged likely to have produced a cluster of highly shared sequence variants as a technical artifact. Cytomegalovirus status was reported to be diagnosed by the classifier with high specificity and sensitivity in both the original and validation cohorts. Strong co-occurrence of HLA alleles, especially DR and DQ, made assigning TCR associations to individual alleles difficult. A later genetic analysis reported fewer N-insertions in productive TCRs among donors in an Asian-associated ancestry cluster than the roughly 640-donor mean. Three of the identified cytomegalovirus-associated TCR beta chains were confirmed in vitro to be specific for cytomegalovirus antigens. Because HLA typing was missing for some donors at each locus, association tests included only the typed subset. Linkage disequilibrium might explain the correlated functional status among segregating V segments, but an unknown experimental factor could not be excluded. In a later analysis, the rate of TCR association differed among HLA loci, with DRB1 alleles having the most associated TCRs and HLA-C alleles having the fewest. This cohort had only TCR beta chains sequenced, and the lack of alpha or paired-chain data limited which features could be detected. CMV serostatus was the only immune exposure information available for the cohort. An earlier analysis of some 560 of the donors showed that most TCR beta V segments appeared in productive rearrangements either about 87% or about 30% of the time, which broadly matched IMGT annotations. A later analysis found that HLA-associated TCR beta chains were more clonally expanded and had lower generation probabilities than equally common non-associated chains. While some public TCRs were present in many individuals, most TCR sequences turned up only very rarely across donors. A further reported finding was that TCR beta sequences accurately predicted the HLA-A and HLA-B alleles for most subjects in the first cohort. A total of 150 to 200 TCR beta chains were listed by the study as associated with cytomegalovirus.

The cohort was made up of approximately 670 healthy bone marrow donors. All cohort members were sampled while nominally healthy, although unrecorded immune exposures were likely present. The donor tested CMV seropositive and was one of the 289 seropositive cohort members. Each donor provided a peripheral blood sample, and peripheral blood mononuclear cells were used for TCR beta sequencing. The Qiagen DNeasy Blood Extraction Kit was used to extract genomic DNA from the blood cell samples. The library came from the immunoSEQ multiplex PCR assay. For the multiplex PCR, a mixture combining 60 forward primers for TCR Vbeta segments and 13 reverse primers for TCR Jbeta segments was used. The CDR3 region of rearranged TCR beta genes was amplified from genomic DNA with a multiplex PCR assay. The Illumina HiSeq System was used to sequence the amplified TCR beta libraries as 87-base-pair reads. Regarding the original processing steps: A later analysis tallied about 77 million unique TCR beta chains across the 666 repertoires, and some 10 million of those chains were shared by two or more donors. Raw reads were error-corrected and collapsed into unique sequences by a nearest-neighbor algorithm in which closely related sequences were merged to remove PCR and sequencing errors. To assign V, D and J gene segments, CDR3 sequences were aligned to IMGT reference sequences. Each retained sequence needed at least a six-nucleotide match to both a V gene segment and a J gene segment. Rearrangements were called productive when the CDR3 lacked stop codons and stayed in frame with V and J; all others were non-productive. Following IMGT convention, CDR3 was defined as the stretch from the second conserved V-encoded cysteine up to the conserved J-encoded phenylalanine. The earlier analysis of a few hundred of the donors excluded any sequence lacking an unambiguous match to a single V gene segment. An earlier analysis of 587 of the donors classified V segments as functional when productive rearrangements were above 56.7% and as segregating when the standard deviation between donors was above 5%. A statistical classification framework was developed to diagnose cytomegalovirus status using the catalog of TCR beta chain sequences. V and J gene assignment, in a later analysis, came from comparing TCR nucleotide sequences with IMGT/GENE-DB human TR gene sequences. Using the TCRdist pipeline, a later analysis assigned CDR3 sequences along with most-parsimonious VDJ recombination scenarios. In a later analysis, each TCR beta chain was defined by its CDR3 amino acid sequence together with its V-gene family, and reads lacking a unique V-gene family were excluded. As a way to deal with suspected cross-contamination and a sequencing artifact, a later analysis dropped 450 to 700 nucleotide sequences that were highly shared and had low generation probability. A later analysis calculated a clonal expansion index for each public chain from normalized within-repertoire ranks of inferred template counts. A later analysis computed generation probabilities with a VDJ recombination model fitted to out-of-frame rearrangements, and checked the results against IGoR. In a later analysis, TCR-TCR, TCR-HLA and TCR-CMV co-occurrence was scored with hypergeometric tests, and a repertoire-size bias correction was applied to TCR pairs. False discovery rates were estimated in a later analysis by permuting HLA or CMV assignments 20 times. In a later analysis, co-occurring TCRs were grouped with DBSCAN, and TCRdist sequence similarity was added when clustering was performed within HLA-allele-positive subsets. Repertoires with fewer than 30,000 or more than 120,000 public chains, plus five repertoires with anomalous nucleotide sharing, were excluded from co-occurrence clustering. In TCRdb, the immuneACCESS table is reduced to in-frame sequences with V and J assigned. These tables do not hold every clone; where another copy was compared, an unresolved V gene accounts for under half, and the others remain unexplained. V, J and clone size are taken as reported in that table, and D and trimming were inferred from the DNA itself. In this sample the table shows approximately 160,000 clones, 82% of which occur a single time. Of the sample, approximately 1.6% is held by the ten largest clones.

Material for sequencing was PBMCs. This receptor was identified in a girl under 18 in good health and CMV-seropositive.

The nucleotides are TGCACCAGCGCCCTTACCCCGACTAGCGGGGCCCATGAGCAGTTCTTC. This translates into CTSALTPTSGAHEQFF. In this chain, TRBV1 is recombined with TRBJ2-1; the DNA was not compared with TRBD2, the D call given in the table. TRBV1 is a pseudogene segment. The CDR3 contains 16 residues, cysteine and phenylalanine counted. Of all the DNA, just the CDR3 is kept, 48 bases in frame from base 1.